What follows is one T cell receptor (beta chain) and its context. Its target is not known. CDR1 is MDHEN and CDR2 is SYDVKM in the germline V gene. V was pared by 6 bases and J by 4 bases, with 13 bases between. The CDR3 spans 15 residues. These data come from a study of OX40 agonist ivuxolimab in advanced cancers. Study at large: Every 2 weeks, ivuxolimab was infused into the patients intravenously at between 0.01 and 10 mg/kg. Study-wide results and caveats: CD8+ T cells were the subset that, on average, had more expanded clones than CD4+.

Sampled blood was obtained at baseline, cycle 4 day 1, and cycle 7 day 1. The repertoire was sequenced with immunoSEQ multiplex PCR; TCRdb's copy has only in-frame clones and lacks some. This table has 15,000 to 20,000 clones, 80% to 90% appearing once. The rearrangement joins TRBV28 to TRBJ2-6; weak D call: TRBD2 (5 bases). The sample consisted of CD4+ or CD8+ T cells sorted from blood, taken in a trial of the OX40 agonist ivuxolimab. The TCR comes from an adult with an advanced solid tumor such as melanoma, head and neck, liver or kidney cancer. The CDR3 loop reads CASREEALGANVLTF. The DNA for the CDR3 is TGTGCCAGCAGGGAGGAAGCGCTAGGGGCCAACGTCCTGACTTTC. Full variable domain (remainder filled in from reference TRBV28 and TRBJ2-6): DVKVTQSSRYLVKRTGEKVFLECVQDMDHENMFWYRQDPGLGLRLIYFSYDVKMKEKGDIPEGYSVSREKKERFSLILESASTNQTSMYLCASREEALGANVLTFGAGSRLTVL.